This T cell receptor beta chain was sequenced during a study of CD8 T cells in Susac syndrome. The authors reverse transcribed about 0.45 to 1 ug RNA with random hexamers. By means of immunoSEQ multiplex PCR, TCR beta CDR3 spanning 54 Vbeta and 13 Jbeta underwent amplification. TCRdb re-called the immunoSEQ multiplex PCR reads through MiXCR, storing one row per CDR3 protein. The sample records around 170,000 distinct CDR3 sequences, just over 90% being singletons. The clonotype originates from a human donor in good health. Sequencing was carried out using CD4+ T cells from PBMCs.

The CDR3: CASSLPGVNSPLHF. The CDR3 coding sequence is TGTGCCAGCAGTTTACCAGGGGTTAATTCACCCCTCCACTTT. The chain recombines TRBV12-3 or TRBV12-4 with TRBJ1-6, with D possibly matching TRBD1 (6 bases). The CDR3 has 14 amino acids. With 2 bases removed from V and 6 bases from J, the gap between germline ends came to 8 bases.